A single sample gave rise to the 27 T cell receptor beta chains below, sequenced in a study of response to subunit inactivated influenza vaccine. TCRdb passed the RT-PCR reads through MiXCR, listing each CDR3 protein once. The sample consists of hundreds of thousands of distinct CDR3 sequences, roughly 18% of them appearing once. This specimen consisted of PBMCs from blood, obtained around 5 days after vaccination. These receptors were collected from a man aged 50-59 years who received an inactivated influenza vaccine.

This rearrangement joins TRBV3-1 to TRBJ2-1; D is uncertain. The CDR3 has 14 amino acids. Looked up from germline, CDR1 is LGHDT and CDR2 is YNNKEL (reference sequence). V was clipped by 1 base and J by 3 bases, with 7 bases between them. The CDR3 reads CASSQASVYNEQFF. CDR3 nucleotides: TGTGCCAGCAGCCAAGCATCGGTCTACAATGAGCAGTTCTTC.

This clonotype has only a few counts. V and J are TRBV12-3 or TRBV12-4 and TRBJ2-6; D may be TRBD2 (6 bases). V lost 6 bases, J lost 0 bases, and 12 bases lay in between. This CDR3 is 16 amino acids long. DNA of the CDR3: TGTGCCAGCAGGGAGGGAGACAACTCTGGGGCCAACGTCCTGACTTTC. This encodes CASREGDNSGANVLTF.

CDR3 nucleotide sequence: TGTGCCAGCAGTTTAACAGAATGGACTGAAGCTTTCTTT. Its protein is CASSLTEWTEAFF. The chain recombines TRBV27 with TRBJ1-1, with D hard to call. This CDR3 region has 13 residues. Trimming removed 2 bases from V and 5 bases from J, with 9 bases in between. Looked up from germline, CDR1 is MNHEY and CDR2 is SMNVEV (reference sequence).

The chain is built from TRBV12-3 or TRBV12-4 and TRBJ2-3; D perhaps matches TRBD1 (6 bases). V was clipped by 3 bases and J by 8 bases, with 12 bases between them. The CDR3 runs 13 residues. CDR3 sequence reads: CASSFMGAGTQYF. The CDR3 bases are TGTGCCAGCAGTTTTATGGGGGCTGGTACGCAGTATTTT.

This chain joins TRBV7-2 and TRBJ1-1, with D possibly matching TRBD1 (6 bases). Trimming left V 5 bases short and J 5 bases short, with 15 bases between. Germline-derived CDR1 and CDR2 are SGHTA and FQGNSA. The CDR3 sequence is 14 residues long. In DNA form, the CDR3 reads TGTGCCAGCAGCCCCCGACAGGCGGGAACTGAAGCTTTCTTT. Residues: CASSPRQAGTEAFF. The complete variable domain, with remaining parts taken from reference TRBV7-2 and TRBJ1-1, reads GAGVSQSPSNKVTEKGKDVELRCDPISGHTALYWYRQSLGQGLEFLIYFQGNSAPDKSGLPSDRFSAERTGGSVSTLTIQRTQQEDSAVYLCASSPRQAGTEAFFGQGTRLTVV.

There are many counts of this clonotype. V gene TRBV5-1 combines with J gene TRBJ2-7; possible D gene TRBD1, 6 bases. Germline V CDR1 and CDR2: SGHRS, YFSETQ. This CDR3 has 13 amino acids. The germline V and J ends were trimmed by 5 bases and 3 bases, with 12 bases remaining between them. The CDR3: CASRTGGGYEQYF. The CDR3 nucleotides read TGCGCCAGCAGGACAGGTGGAGGCTACGAGCAGTACTTC.

This clonotype came up a few times. At one end, the junction sequence differs from germline, possibly due to a read error. The rearrangement links TRBV20-1 to TRBJ2-7, with 14 bases lining up with TRBD2. Germline CDR1 is DFQATT and CDR2 is SNEGSKA (reference sequence). The CDR3 contains 13 residues. CDR3 amino acids: CSALGLAGEGNSF. The CDR3 coding sequence is TGCAGTGCTCTGGGACTAGCGGGAGAGGGGAACAGCTTC.

This clonotype was observed a few times. V is TRBV4-3 and J is TRBJ1-4; D uncertain. The germline V gene has CDR1 LGHNA and CDR2 YSLEER. The CDR3 contains 13 residues. Between the trimmed V and J ends, which lost 5 bases and 5 bases, there was a span of 9 bases. The CDR3 coding sequence is TGCGCCAGCAGCGGCGGAAGCAATGAAAAACTGTTTTTT. Translation: CASSGGSNEKLFF.

The chain links TRBV12-3 or TRBV12-4 to TRBJ1-5; D is unclear. This CDR3 region has 16 residues. Trimming cost V 6 bases and J 0 bases, with 15 bases left between them. This CDR3 reads CASSHHKSDSNQPQHF. The DNA of the CDR3 is TGTGCCAGCAGCCACCACAAGTCAGATAGCAATCAGCCCCAGCATTTT.

This clonotype was observed a few times. The chain has TRBV20-1 and TRBJ2-7; 10 bases are a match to TRBD1. Germline V gives CDR1 DFQATT, CDR2 SNEGSKA (reference sequence). This CDR3 is built from 17 residues. With 0 bases clipped from V and 4 bases from J, the junction kept 12 bases outside the gene matches. The CDR3 reads CSARDFSVGQGRYEQYF. The CDR3 coding sequence is TGCAGTGCTAGAGATTTTTCGGTGGGACAGGGGCGGTACGAGCAGTACTTC.

This clonotype was picked up many times. The V call is TRBV29-1, the J call TRBJ2-1; 10 bases are a match to TRBD2. Trimming took 7 bases from V and 7 from J; bases not matched to a gene: 13. CDR1 SQVTM and CDR2 ANQGSEA come from the germline V gene. This CDR3 is 15 amino acids long. In DNA, the CDR3 is TGCAGCGCAGCCGTGGGGGCTAGCGGGAGAAATGAGCAGTTCTTC. Amino acids: CSAAVGASGRNEQFF.

This chain links TRBV15 with TRBJ2-5; D gene ambiguous. Deletions cut 0 bases from V and 4 bases from J, with 12 bases between. Germline V gives CDR1 LNHNV, CDR2 YYDKDF (reference sequence). The CDR3 sequence is 15 residues long. The CDR3 here is CATSRDPGIGETQYF. For the CDR3, the DNA is TGTGCCACCAGCAGAGACCCGGGCATCGGAGAGACCCAGTACTTC.

The genes are TRBV7-2 and TRBJ2-1; perhaps TRBD2 as D (6 bases). The CDR3 runs 14 residues. CDR1 and CDR2 (germline): SGHTA, FQGNSA. V was shortened by 1 base and J by 11 bases, with 15 bases between the two germline ends. The CDR3 loop is CASSLVGGARKQFF. CDR3 nucleotides: TGTGCCAGCAGCTTAGTGGGCGGGGCACGGAAGCAGTTCTTC.

The chain links TRBV6-5 to TRBJ2-3; 7 positions match TRBD2. Germline CDR1 reads MNHEY; CDR2 reads SVGAGI. This CDR3 is built from 14 residues. The J segment lost 5 bases and the V segment lost 2 bases, leaving 4 bases of the junction unmatched. The chain's CDR3 is CASSYRGDGDTQYF. DNA of the CDR3: TGTGCCAGCAGTTACCGGGGGGATGGAGATACGCAGTATTTT.

The rearrangement joins TRBV7-9 to TRBJ2-3; a weak D match, TRBD2 (5 bases). The length of the CDR3 is 17 residues. Germline V gene data show CDR1 as SEHNR and CDR2 as FQNEAQ (reference sequence). V gave up 5 bases and J gave up 0 bases, with 18 bases separating them. The CDR3 spells CASSPSYVAWSTDTQYF. For the CDR3, the DNA is TGTGCCAGCAGCCCCAGCTACGTAGCGTGGAGCACAGATACGCAGTATTTT.

V is TRBV3-1 and J is TRBJ2-1, with D possibly TRBD2 on 6 matching bases. Germline V gene sequence: CDR1 LGHDT, CDR2 YNNKEL (reference sequence). Trimming stripped 2 bases from V and 4 bases from J, with 12 bases between. The CDR3 contains 15 residues. The CDR3, as DNA: TGTGCCAGCAGCCAACCCGGGACTGCATACAATGAGCAGTTCTTC. It yields the protein CASSQPGTAYNEQFF.

The V call is TRBV6-1, the J call TRBJ2-1, with a possible D match to TRBD1 (5 bases). The CDR3 is made up of 16 amino acids. V dropped 6 bases and J dropped 2 bases, with 17 bases sitting between them. The germline V gene encodes CDR1 MNHNS and CDR2 SASEGT. CDR3 amino acids: CASRSVDQGTYNEQFF. The CDR3 DNA sequence: TGTGCCAGCAGATCGGTGGATCAGGGTACCTACAATGAGCAGTTCTTC.

The chain carries TRBV15 and TRBJ2-7, with 7 positions matching TRBD1. From germline, CDR1 is LNHNV and CDR2 YYDKDF (reference sequence). The CDR3 has 14 residues. V trimming: 1 base; J trimming: 9 bases; junction bases outside the gene matches: 9. The CDR3 reads CATSRAGQVAVQYF. The CDR3 DNA follows: TGTGCCACCAGCAGAGCTGGACAGGTTGCAGTGCAGTACTTC.

The V gene is TRBV2, the J gene TRBJ2-7, with 10 bases identical to TRBD2. The CDR3 length is 14 residues. From germline, CDR1 is SNHLY and CDR2 FYNNEI. The V and J ends lost 3 bases and 3 bases, in that order; junction bases with no gene match: 2. CDR3 amino acids: CASSEWTSGYEQYF. The CDR3 bases are TGTGCCAGCAGTGAGTGGACTAGCGGCTACGAGCAGTACTTC.

The sample holds a few counts of this clonotype. V is TRBV21-1 and J is TRBJ1-4; TRBD1, the table's D call, was not compared with the DNA. TRBV21-1 is listed as a pseudogene. This CDR3 contains 15 residues. CDR3 region: CASSNRGRDREKLFF. The DNA of the CDR3 is TGTGCCAGCAGCAACAGGGGGCGAGATCGGGAAAAACTGTTTTTT.

This clonotype appeared many times. The chain is built from TRBV12-3 or TRBV12-4 and TRBJ2-3; D not certain. Trimming took off 6 bases at V and 3 bases at J, with 10 bases between the two ends. The CDR3 totals 13 residues. CDR3 nucleotide sequence: TGTGCCAGCAGACTCGTTGCGACAGATACGCAGTATTTT. It translates to CASRLVATDTQYF.

This clonotype was counted between two and nine times. V usage is TRBV24-1 and J usage is TRBJ2-5, with D perhaps TRBD1 (6 bases). V shed 4 bases and J shed 5 bases, with 16 bases lying between them. The CDR3 covers 15 residues. In germline, CDR1 is KGHDR, CDR2 SFDVKD. The CDR3 is CATSEGSRGRETQYF. CDR3 coding DNA: TGTGCCACCAGTGAAGGATCCAGGGGCAGGGAGACCCAGTACTTC.

This clonotype was observed a handful of times. The chain carries TRBV4-3 and TRBJ1-2; 11 bases match TRBD1. Per germline, CDR1 LGHNA and CDR2 YSLEER. This CDR3 has 14 residues. The ends lost 4 bases at V and 3 bases at J; junction bases unmatched: 1. For the CDR3, the DNA is TGCGCCAGCAGCCGGGGACAGGGGGACTATGGCTACACCTTC. Protein product: CASSRGQGDYGYTF.

This clonotype showed up many times. The chain employs TRBV6-2 or TRBV6-3 and TRBJ2-1, with a weak D call TRBD1 (5 bases). The CDR3 is 14 residues long. V lost 6 bases, J lost 4 bases, and 13 bases lay in between. Germline lookup yields CDR1 MNHEY and CDR2 SVGEGT. The CDR3 sequence is CASRRTNVYNEQFF. CDR3 DNA: TGTGCCAGCAGAAGGACAAATGTTTACAATGAGCAGTTCTTC.

V and J are TRBV9 and TRBJ2-7, with D perhaps assigned TRBD1 or TRBD2 (5 bases each). Trimming stripped 2 bases from V and 2 bases from J, with 14 bases between. This CDR3 has 15 amino acids. In germline, CDR1 is SGDLS, CDR2 YYNGEE. The CDR3 nucleotides are TGTGCCAGCAGCGTCGCCCCGGGACGAACCTACGAGCAGTACTTC. It yields the protein CASSVAPGRTYEQYF.

This clonotype was seen more than once but under ten times. J is TRBJ2-1 and V is TRBV29-1, with 13 bases matching TRBD2. J was trimmed by 12 bases and V by 2 bases; bases with no gene match: 7. The length of the CDR3 is 14 residues. Germline CDR1 reads SQVTM; CDR2 reads ANQGSEA. The CDR3 coding sequence is TGCAGCGTTGAACCAAGACTAGCGGGAGGCCCGCAGTTCTTC. It yields the protein CSVEPRLAGGPQFF.

This sequence joins TRBV20-1 and TRBJ2-7, with 10 bases aligning to TRBD1. Germline V gene sequence: CDR1 DFQATT, CDR2 SNEGSKA (reference sequence). V was pared by 5 bases and J by 2 bases, with 6 bases of the junction left unmatched. This CDR3 contains 14 residues. DNA for the CDR3: TGCAGTGCTGCGGACAGGGGGATCACCTACGAGCAGTACTTC. Encoded protein: CSAADRGITYEQYF.